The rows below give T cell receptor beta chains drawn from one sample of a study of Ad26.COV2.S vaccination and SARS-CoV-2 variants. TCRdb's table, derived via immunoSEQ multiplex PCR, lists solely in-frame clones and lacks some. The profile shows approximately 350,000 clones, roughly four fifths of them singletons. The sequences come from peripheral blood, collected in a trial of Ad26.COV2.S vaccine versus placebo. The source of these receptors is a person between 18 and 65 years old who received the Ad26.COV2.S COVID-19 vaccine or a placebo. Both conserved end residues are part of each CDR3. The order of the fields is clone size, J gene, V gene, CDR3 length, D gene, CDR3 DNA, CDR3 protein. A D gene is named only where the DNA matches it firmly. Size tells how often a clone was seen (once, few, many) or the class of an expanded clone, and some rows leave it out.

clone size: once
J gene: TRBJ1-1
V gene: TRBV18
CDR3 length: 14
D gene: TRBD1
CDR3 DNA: TGTGCCAGCTCACCCGGGACAGTGAACACTGAAGCTTTCTTT
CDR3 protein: CASSPGTVNTEAFF

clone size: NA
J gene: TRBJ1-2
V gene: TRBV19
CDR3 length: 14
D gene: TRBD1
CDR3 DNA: TGTGCCAGTAGTACAAACAGGGGGAAGTATGGCTACACCTTC
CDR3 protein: CASSTNRGKYGYTF

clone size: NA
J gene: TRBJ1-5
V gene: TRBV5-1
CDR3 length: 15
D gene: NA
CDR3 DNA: TGCGCCAGCAGCGTGGGGACATCCGAGGATCAGCCCCAGCATTTT
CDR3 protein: CASSVGTSEDQPQHF

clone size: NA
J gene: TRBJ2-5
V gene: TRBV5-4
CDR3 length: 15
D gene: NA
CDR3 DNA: TGTGCCAGCAGCCGCTCGGGGCGGGGACAAGAGACCCAGTACTTC
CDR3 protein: CASSRSGRGQETQYF

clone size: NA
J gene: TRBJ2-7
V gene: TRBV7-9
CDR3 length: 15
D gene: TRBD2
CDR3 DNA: TGTGCCAGCAGCTTTCGCGGGGGGCTGTTCTACGAGCAGTACTTC
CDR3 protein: CASSFRGGLFYEQYF

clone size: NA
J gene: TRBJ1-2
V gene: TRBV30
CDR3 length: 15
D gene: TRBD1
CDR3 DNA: TGTGCCTGGAGGCCACTCGGACAGGGGGCAGAGGGCTACACCTTC
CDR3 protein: CAWRPLGQGAEGYTF

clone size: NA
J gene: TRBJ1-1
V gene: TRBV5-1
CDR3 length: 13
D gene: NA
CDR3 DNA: TGCGCCAGCAGCCCGGAGGGGTACACTGAAGCTTTCTTT
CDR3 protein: CASSPEGYTEAFF

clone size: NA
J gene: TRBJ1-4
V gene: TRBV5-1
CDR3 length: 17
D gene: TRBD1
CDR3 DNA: TGCGCCAGCAGCTTTGGACAGGGGCTTGCAACTAATGAAAAACTGTTTTTT
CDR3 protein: CASSFGQGLATNEKLFF

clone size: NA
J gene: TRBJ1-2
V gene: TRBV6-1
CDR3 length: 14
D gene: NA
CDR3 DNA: TGTGCCAGCAGTGAAGGGGACTCAAGCTATGGCTACACCTTC
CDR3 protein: CASSEGDSSYGYTF

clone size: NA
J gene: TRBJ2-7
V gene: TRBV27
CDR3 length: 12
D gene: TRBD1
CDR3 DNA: TGTGCCAGCAGTTCCAGACAGGGCGAGCAGTACTTC
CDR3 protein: CASSSRQGEQYF

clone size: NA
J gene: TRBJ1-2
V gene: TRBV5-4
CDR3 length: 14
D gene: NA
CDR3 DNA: TGTGCCAGCAGCTTGGAGTTCTCTAACTATGGCTACACCTTC
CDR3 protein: CASSLEFSNYGYTF

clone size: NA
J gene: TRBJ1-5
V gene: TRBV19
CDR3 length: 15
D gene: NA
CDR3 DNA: TGTGCCAGTAGCATAGAAGGGGTGCCCGGGGGGCCCCAGCATTTT
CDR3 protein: CASSIEGVPGGPQHF

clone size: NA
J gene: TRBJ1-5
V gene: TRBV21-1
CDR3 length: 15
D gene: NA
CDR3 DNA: TGTGCCAGCAGCAAATGGCGGACAGTTAATCAGCCCCAGCATTTT
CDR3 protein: CASSKWRTVNQPQHF

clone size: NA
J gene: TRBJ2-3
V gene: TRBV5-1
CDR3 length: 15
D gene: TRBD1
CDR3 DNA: TGCGCCAGCAGCTTGGCAGGGGGAATTACAGATACGCAGTATTTT
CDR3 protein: CASSLAGGITDTQYF

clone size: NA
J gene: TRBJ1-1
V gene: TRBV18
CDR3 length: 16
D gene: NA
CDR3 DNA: TGTGCCAGCTCACATACGCAACAGGGCATGAACACTGAAGCTTTCTTT
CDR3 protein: CASSHTQQGMNTEAFF

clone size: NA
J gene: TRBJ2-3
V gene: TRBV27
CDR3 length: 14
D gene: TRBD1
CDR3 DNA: TGTGCCAGCAGTTTCAGGGGGACGACAGATACGCAGTATTTT
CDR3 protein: CASSFRGTTDTQYF

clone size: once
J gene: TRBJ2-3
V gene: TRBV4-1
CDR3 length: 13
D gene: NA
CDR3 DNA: TGCGCCAGCAGCCGAGGGGGTTCCAATACGCAGTATTTT
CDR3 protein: CASSRGGSNTQYF

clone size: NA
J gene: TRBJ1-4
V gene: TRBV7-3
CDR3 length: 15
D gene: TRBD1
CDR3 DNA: TGTGCCAGCAGCAAGTCGGGACAGTTTAATGAAAAACTGTTTTTT
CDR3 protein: CASSKSGQFNEKLFF

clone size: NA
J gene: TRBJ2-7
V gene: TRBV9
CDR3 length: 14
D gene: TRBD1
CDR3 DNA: TGTGCCAGCAGCGCCCCGGGACAGGGCTACGAGCAGTACTTC
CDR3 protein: CASSAPGQGYEQYF

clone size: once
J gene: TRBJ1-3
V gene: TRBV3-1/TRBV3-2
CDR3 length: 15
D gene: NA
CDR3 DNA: TGTGCCAGCAGCCAAGAGGCAGGGACTGGAAACACCATATATTTT
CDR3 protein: CASSQEAGTGNTIYF

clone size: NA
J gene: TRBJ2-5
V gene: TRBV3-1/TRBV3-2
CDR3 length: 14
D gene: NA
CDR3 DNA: TGTGCCAGCAGCCGCCGGGCAGGGCTGGAGACCCAGTACTTC
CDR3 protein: CASSRRAGLETQYF

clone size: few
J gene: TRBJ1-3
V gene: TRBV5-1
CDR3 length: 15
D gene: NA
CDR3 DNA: TGCGCCAGCAGCTTGGGGACAGTGACAGGAAACACCATATATTTT
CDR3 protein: CASSLGTVTGNTIYF

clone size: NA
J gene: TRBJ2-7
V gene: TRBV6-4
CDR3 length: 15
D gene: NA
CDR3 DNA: TGTGCCAGCAGTGACTCGTCGGGGGGCGGTGACGAGCAGTACTTC
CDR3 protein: CASSDSSGGGDEQYF

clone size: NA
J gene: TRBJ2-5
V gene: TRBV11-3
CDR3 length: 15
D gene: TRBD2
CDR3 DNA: TGTGCCAGCAGCCCCCGGACTAGCGGGCAAGAGACCCAGTACTTC
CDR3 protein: CASSPRTSGQETQYF

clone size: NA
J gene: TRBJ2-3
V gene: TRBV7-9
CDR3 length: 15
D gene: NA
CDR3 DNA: TGTGCCAGCACCGAATCTCTTATAAGCACAGATACGCAGTATTTT
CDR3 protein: CASTESLISTDTQYF

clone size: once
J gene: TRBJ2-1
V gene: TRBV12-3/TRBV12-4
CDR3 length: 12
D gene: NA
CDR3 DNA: TGTGCCAGCAGTTTAGCGTCCATAAAGCAGTTCTTC
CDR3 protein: CASSLASIKQFF

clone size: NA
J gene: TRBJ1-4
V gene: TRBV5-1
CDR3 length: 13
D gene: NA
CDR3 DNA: TGCGCCAGCAGCTTGGAGGAGGGTGAAAAACTGTTTTTT
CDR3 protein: CASSLEEGEKLFF

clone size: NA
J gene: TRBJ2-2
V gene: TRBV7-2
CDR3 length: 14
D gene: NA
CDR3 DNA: TGTGCCAGCAGCTTTGGGGTACATACCGGGGAGCTGTTTTTT
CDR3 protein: CASSFGVHTGELFF

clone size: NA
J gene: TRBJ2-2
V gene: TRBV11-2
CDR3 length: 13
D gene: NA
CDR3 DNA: TGTGCCAGCAGCTTCCATCGTAGTGGGGAGCTGTTTTTT
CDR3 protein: CASSFHRSGELFF